These 3 T cell receptor beta chains share one sample of origin, sequenced in a study of T cell changes during pregnancy in multiple sclerosis. Here immunoSEQ multiplex PCR was the method, and the copy in TCRdb shows in-frame clones only, minus some. The table includes under 65,000 clones, roughly 90% detected once. The source material was peripheral blood, sampled in the second trimester of pregnancy. The receptors stem from a female donor with multiple sclerosis, enrolled in a pregnancy study.

This chain joins TRBV5-6 and TRBJ1-4, with no clear D. Germline lookup yields CDR1 SGHDT and CDR2 YYEEEE. The CDR3 contains 15 residues. Trimming removed 0 bases at V and 0 bases at J, with 6 bases between. The CDR3 reads CASSLVRATNEKLFF. The CDR3 nucleotides read TGTGCCAGCAGCTTGGTCCGAGCAACTAATGAAAAACTGTTTTTT.

V gene TRBV10-3 combines with J gene TRBJ1-1; 7 positions match TRBD1. The CDR3 is 13 amino acids. Trimming cost V 7 bases and J 10 bases; bases outside gene matches: 12. The germline V gene encodes CDR1 ENHRY and CDR2 SYGVKD. The CDR3 is CAIKVDRDRLAFF. The CDR3 DNA reads as TGTGCCATCAAGGTTGACAGGGACCGTCTAGCTTTCTTT.

The V and J genes are TRBV6-6 and TRBJ1-6, with TRBD1 matching over 8 bases. The CDR3 is 16 residues long. Losses at the gene ends were 6 bases for V and 7 bases for J; bases not matched to a gene: 11. Germline loops: CDR1 MNHNY, CDR2 SVGAGI (reference sequence). The CDR3, as DNA: TGTGCCAGCAGAGACCGCAGGGGGCGAACAAATTCACCCCTCCACTTT. This translates into CASRDRRGRTNSPLHF.